These 27 T cell receptor beta chains originate from one sample sequenced in a study of blood T cell repertoires in COVID-19. Using immunoSEQ multiplex PCR, the repertoire was profiled, and TCRdb retains in-frame clones only, with some absent. The sample yields roughly 380,000 clones, approximately 90% seen once. Sequencing was performed on peripheral blood. The receptors were gathered from a woman aged 40 to 50 with COVID-19, enrolled during active disease.

The V and J genes are TRBV2 and TRBJ1-2; the D gene is possibly TRBD1 (6 bases). The CDR3 consists of 14 residues. Trimming shortened V by 9 bases and J by 3 bases, and 17 bases separated the two germline ends. In germline, CDR1 is SNHLY, CDR2 FYNNEI. The CDR3 coding sequence is TGTGCCAGTAACCCCCAGGGGTCGGACTATGGCTACACCTTC. This encodes CASNPQGSDYGYTF.

The chain combines TRBV12-5 with TRBJ1-2; D gene unclear. The germline CDR1 and CDR2 sequences are LGHNT and FRNRAP. The CDR3 consists of 13 residues. The ends were cut back, 3 bases at V and 6 bases at J, with 11 bases in the middle. In nucleotides, the CDR3 is TGTGCTAGTGGTTTTGGGTCGGCGGATGGCTACACCTTC. It yields the protein CASGFGSADGYTF. The full variable domain, in which reference TRBV12-5 and TRBJ1-2 provide the parts outside the CDR3, is DARVTQTPRHKVTEMGQEVTMRCQPILGHNTVFWYRQTMMQGLELLAYFRNRAPLDDSGMPKDRFSAEMPDATLATLKIQPSEPRDSAVYFCASGFGSADGYTFGSGTRLTVV.

This chain joins TRBV30 and TRBJ1-4; TRBD1 is a possible D gene (5 bases). Deletions cut 6 bases from V and 4 bases from J, with 18 bases between. The CDR3 has 15 amino acids. Germline V gene lookup returns CDR1 GTSNPN and CDR2 SVGIG (reference sequence). This CDR3 reads CACSIWGVGNEKLFF. CDR3 sequence (DNA): TGTGCCTGCTCAATTTGGGGGGTGGGTAATGAAAAACTGTTTTTT. The complete variable domain, with remaining parts taken from reference TRBV30 and TRBJ1-4, reads SQTIHQWPATLVQPVGSPLSLECTVEGTSNPNLYWYRQAAGRGLQLLFYSVGIGQISSEVPQNLSASRPQDRQFILSSKKLLLSDSGFYLCACSIWGVGNEKLFFGSGTQLSVL.

This clone was observed once. The genes are TRBV18 and TRBJ1-5, with TRBD1 identical over 7 bases. J lost 2 bases, V lost 5 bases, and 3 bases had no gene match. This CDR3 has 14 amino acids. Looked up from germline, CDR1 is KGHSH and CDR2 is LQKENI. This CDR3 is CASSTDRGNQPQHF. CDR3 sequence (DNA): TGTGCCAGCTCAACAGACAGGGGCAATCAGCCCCAGCATTTT.

CDR3 in amino acids: CASSLSPIQNIQYF. Here the CDR3 DNA reads TGTGCCAGCAGCTTAAGCCCGATCCAAAACATTCAGTACTTC. The chain has TRBV7-2 and TRBJ2-4; D gene unclear. The CDR3 is made up of 14 amino acids. Trimming cost V 2 bases and J 5 bases, with 10 bases left between them. Looked up from germline, CDR1 is SGHTA and CDR2 is FQGNSA.

The J gene is TRBJ2-7, the V gene TRBV12-3 or TRBV12-4; D perhaps matches TRBD1 (6 bases). Trimming shortened V by 4 bases and J by 5 bases, and 9 bases separated the two germline ends. The CDR3 consists of 12 residues. CDR3 coding DNA: TGTGCCAGCAGTTCCCGGGACAACGAGCAGTACTTC. Translated: CASSSRDNEQYF.

The CDR3 DNA sequence: TGTGCCATCCGGGGGGGGACCAGAGCTTTCTTT. Residues: CAIRGGTRAFF. This chain joins TRBV10-3 and TRBJ1-1; D may be TRBD1 (5 bases). Germline lookup yields CDR1 ENHRY and CDR2 SYGVKD. The ends were cut back, 8 bases at V and 10 bases at J, with 14 bases in the middle. CDR3 length: 11 residues.

This clone has a single count. The V call is TRBV5-1, the J call TRBJ1-2, with a tentative D call TRBD1 (6 bases). The ends were cut back, 2 bases at V and 4 bases at J, with 9 bases in the middle. The CDR3 extends over 13 amino acids. Looked up from germline, CDR1 is SGHRS and CDR2 is YFSETQ. CDR3: CASSLQGSYGYTF. For the CDR3, the DNA is TGCGCCAGCAGCTTACAGGGTAGCTATGGCTACACCTTC.

The V and J genes are TRBV6-2 or TRBV6-3 and TRBJ1-2; 9 bases map to TRBD1. CDR3 length equals 16 residues. J gave up 0 bases and V 5 bases, and 7 bases lay outside the gene matches. Germline CDR1 MNHEY, CDR2 SVGEGT. The CDR3 sequence is CASSRTGTGTNYGYTF. In nucleotides, the CDR3 is TGTGCCAGCAGTCGGACGGGGACAGGGACTAACTATGGCTACACCTTC.

The chain couples TRBV7-6 to TRBJ2-1; 7 bases line up with TRBD1. V was pared by 5 bases and J by 1 base, with 5 bases of the junction left unmatched. Germline lookup yields CDR1 SGHVS and CDR2 FNYEAQ. The CDR3 is 15 amino acids. The CDR3 loop is CASSVRQGSYNEQFF. The CDR3 DNA follows: TGTGCCAGCAGCGTACGACAGGGATCCTACAATGAGCAGTTCTTC.

The chain carries TRBV3-1 (or the pseudogene TRBV3-2) and TRBJ2-7, with no clear D. Germline V lookup: CDR1 LGHDT, CDR2 YNNKEL (reference sequence). The ends were cut back, 6 bases at V and 3 bases at J, with 12 bases in the middle. This CDR3 is 13 amino acids long. The CDR3 loop reads CASSKRSNYEQYF. CDR3 nucleotides: TGTGCCAGCAGTAAACGGTCCAACTACGAGCAGTACTTC.

The chain joins TRBV11-3 to TRBJ2-2, with D possibly matching TRBD1 (6 bases). Germline V gives CDR1 SGHNT, CDR2 YENEEA. V was shortened by 3 bases and J by 1 base, with 18 bases between the two germline ends. There are 18 residues in the CDR3. The CDR3 DNA reads as TGTGCCAGCAGCTTCAAGCCCTCAGGGGTGGGGAACACCGGGGAGCTGTTTTTT. It translates to CASSFKPSGVGNTGELFF. Based on the CDR3 plus reference TRBV11-3 and TRBJ2-2, the full variable domain is EAGVVQSPRYKIIEKKQPVAFWCNPISGHNTLYWYLQNLGQGPELLIRYENEEAVDDSQLPKDRFSAERLKGVDSTLKIQPAELGDSAVYLCASSFKPSGVGNTGELFFGEGSRLTVL.

The chain carries TRBV9 and TRBJ2-7, with 8 bases matching TRBD1. CDR3 length equals 15 residues. CDR1 and CDR2 from the germline V gene are SGDLS and YYNGEE. Trimming took 1 base from V and 0 from J; bases not matched to a gene: 3. The CDR3 DNA sequence: TGTGCCAGCAGCGTAAGGGACAGGAGCTCCTACGAGCAGTACTTC. Protein product: CASSVRDRSSYEQYF.

V usage is TRBV14 and J usage is TRBJ2-7, with a possible D match to TRBD2 (5 bases). Germline lookup yields CDR1 SGHDN and CDR2 FVKESK. The V gene lost 0 bases and the J gene lost 3 bases, with 15 bases spanning the gap. CDR3 length: 16 amino acids. In DNA form, the CDR3 reads TGTGCCAGCAGCCAAGACTCGTTAGGACTTAACTACGAGCAGTACTTC. Residues: CASSQDSLGLNYEQYF.

The chain employs TRBV5-4 and TRBJ1-1; no clear D. In germline, CDR1 is SGHNT, CDR2 YYREEE (reference sequence). The germline V and J ends were trimmed by 2 bases and 3 bases, with 11 bases remaining between them. The CDR3 has 14 amino acids. In DNA, the CDR3 is TGTGCCAGCAGCTTTAACATCGAGGACACTGAAGCTTTCTTT. Protein product: CASSFNIEDTEAFF.

The chain links TRBV6-5 to TRBJ2-2; unclear D gene. The CDR3 consists of 16 residues. V was cut by 0 bases and J by 0 bases, with 8 bases left in between. Per the germline V gene, CDR1 is MNHEY and CDR2 is SVGAGI. The CDR3 loop reads CASSYSRRANTGELFF. CDR3 DNA sequence: TGTGCCAGCAGTTACTCGAGGCGCGCGAACACCGGGGAGCTGTTTTTT.

The chain employs TRBV27 and TRBJ1-6, with 7 nucleotides matching TRBD1. V lost 4 bases, J lost 6 bases, and 3 bases stayed unmatched. Germline V gene sequence: CDR1 MNHEY, CDR2 SMNVEV (reference sequence). There are 14 residues in the CDR3. The CDR3 reads CASSSGQLNSPLHF. The CDR3 DNA reads TGTGCCAGCAGTTCGGGACAGCTTAATTCACCCCTCCACTTT.

V is TRBV7-3 and J is TRBJ1-1, with 7 bases that match TRBD1. V gave up 2 bases and J gave up 0 bases; unmatched junction bases: 6. CDR3 length: 16 residues. Germline CDR1 reads SGHTA; CDR2 reads FQGTGA. The CDR3 spells CASSLDRVYLNTEAFF. As DNA, the CDR3 is TGTGCCAGCAGCTTAGACAGGGTCTACTTGAACACTGAAGCTTTCTTT.

This chain connects TRBV11-1 to TRBJ2-7; 11 nucleotides line up with TRBD2. The CDR3 consists of 14 residues. Trimming at V came to 4 bases and at J to 3 bases, leaving 2 bases not matched to a gene. The V gene's germline CDR1 is SGHAT and CDR2 FQDESV (reference sequence). The CDR3: CASSWTSGHYEQYF. CDR3 nucleotides: TGTGCCAGCAGCTGGACTAGCGGGCACTACGAGCAGTACTTC. Supplemented by reference TRBV11-1 and TRBJ2-7, the full variable domain reads EAEVAQSPRYKITEKSQAVAFWCDPISGHATLYWYRQILGQGPELLVQFQDESVVDDSQLPKDRFSAERLKGVDSTLKIQPAELGDSAMYLCASSWTSGHYEQYFGPGTRLTVT.

The chain joins TRBV5-1 to TRBJ1-2; TRBD1 aligns across 7 bases. The CDR3 covers 12 residues. V trimming: 4 bases; J trimming: 6 bases; junction bases outside the gene matches: 3. CDR1 and CDR2 from the germline V gene are SGHRS and YFSETQ. CDR3 DNA sequence: TGCGCCAGCAGCCCACAGGGGAATGGCTACACCTTC. Translation gives CASSPQGNGYTF. Full variable domain (remainder filled in from reference TRBV5-1 and TRBJ1-2): KAGVTQTPRYLIKTRGQQVTLSCSPISGHRSVSWYQQTPGQGLQFLFEYFSETQRNKGNFPGRFSGRQFSNSRSEMNVSTLELGDSALYLCASSPQGNGYTFGSGTRLTVV.

The V gene is TRBV20-1, the J gene TRBJ1-1; D not certain. Germline loops: CDR1 DFQATT, CDR2 SNEGSKA (reference sequence). The CDR3 has 13 amino acids. V gave up 3 bases and J gave up 1 base, with 9 bases separating them. CDR3 nucleotides: TGCAGTGCTAGTTTTCTCGGGAACACTGAAGCTTTCTTT. Its protein product is CSASFLGNTEAFF.

The chain links TRBV7-9 to TRBJ2-3; 9 nucleotides match TRBD2. Germline V gene sequence: CDR1 SEHNR, CDR2 FQNEAQ (reference sequence). CDR3 length equals 16 residues. The junction had 6 bases not matched to a gene; V was cut back by 1 base and J by 4 bases. CDR3 sequence reads: CASSLVAGGQADTQYF. DNA for the CDR3: TGTGCCAGCAGCTTAGTGGCGGGAGGGCAAGCAGATACGCAGTATTTT.

This chain uses TRBV9 with TRBJ1-1, with a possible D match to TRBD1 (5 bases). Trimming took off 0 bases at V and 0 bases at J, with 9 bases between the two ends. The CDR3 totals 15 residues. Germline V CDR1 and CDR2: SGDLS, YYNGEE. The CDR3 spells CASSVEGLMNTEAFF. DNA of the CDR3: TGTGCCAGCAGCGTAGAGGGGTTAATGAACACTGAAGCTTTCTTT.

The chain recombines TRBV5-1 with TRBJ2-2, with TRBD1 identical over 12 bases. Germline loops: CDR1 SGHRS, CDR2 YFSETQ. The CDR3 is 17 amino acids. V trimming: 0 bases; J trimming: 4 bases; junction bases outside the gene matches: 4. CDR3 residues: CASSLDPGQGATGELFF. CDR3 coding DNA: TGCGCCAGCAGCTTGGACCCGGGACAGGGGGCCACCGGGGAGCTGTTTTTT.

CDR3 loop: CASRDRGSQPQHF. As DNA, the CDR3 is TGTGCCAGCAGAGATAGGGGGAGTCAGCCCCAGCATTTT. The chain couples TRBV2 to TRBJ1-5; D possibly corresponds to TRBD1 (6 bases). This CDR3 is built from 13 residues. V lost 6 bases to trimming and J lost 6 bases, with 12 bases between them. Germline V lookup: CDR1 SNHLY, CDR2 FYNNEI. Filled out from reference TRBV2 and TRBJ1-5, the complete variable domain reads EPEVTQTPSHQVTQMGQEVILRCVPISNHLYFYWYRQILGQKVEFLVSFYNNEISEKSEIFDDQFSVERPDGSNFTLKIRSTKLEDSAMYFCASRDRGSQPQHFGDGTRLSIL.

This chain links TRBV6-5 with TRBJ1-1, with 8 nucleotides matching TRBD1. This CDR3 has 14 amino acids. V lost 6 bases to trimming and J lost 0 bases; unmatched junction nucleotides: 3. The germline gives CDR1 MNHEY, CDR2 SVGAGI. In DNA form, the CDR3 reads TGTGCCAGCAGGGCGGGACAGGTGAACACTGAAGCTTTCTTT. Its translation is CASRAGQVNTEAFF.

V and J are TRBV10-3 and TRBJ2-3; 9 bases line up with TRBD2. The CDR3 spans 13 residues. The J segment lost 6 bases and the V segment lost 7 bases, leaving 5 bases of the junction unmatched. CDR1 is ENHRY, CDR2 SYGVKD, per germline. The CDR3 reads CAITEGLADTQYF. The CDR3 DNA sequence: TGTGCCATCACCGAGGGACTAGCCGATACGCAGTATTTT.